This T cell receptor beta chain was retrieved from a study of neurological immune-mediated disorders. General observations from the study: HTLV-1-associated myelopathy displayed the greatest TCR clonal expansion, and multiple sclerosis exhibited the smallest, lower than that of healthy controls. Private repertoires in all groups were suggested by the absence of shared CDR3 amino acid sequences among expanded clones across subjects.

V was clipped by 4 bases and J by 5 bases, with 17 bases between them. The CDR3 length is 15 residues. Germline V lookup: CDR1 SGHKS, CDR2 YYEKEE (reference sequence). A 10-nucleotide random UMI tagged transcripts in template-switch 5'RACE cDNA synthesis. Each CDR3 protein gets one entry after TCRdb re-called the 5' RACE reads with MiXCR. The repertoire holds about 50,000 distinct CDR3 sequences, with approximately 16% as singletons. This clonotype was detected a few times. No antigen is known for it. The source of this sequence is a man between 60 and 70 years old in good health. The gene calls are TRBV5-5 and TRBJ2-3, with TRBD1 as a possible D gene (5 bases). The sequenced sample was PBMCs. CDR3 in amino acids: CASSHVAAQGDTQYF. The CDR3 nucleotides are TGTGCCAGCAGCCATGTGGCGGCCCAGGGAGATACGCAGTATTTT.